The present entry profiles one TCR beta chain with its context. Its antigen is unidentified. The data stem from a study of cytomegalovirus exposure and HLA in healthy donors. Study-level information: Researchers previously reported finding 90 million to 130 million unique TCR beta sequences from around 200 million T cells.

The primer mix had 60 Vbeta and 13 Jbeta primers. Assay used: immunoSEQ multiplex PCR; TCRdb lists only in-frame clones, some missing. The table records over 120,000 clones, around 80% of them present only once. This CDR3 spans 14 amino acids. Germline CDR1 and CDR2: SEHNR and FQNEAQ (reference sequence). Losses at the gene ends were 4 bases for V and 6 bases for J; bases not matched to a gene: 4. Study-wide points: A few CMV-associated chains were confirmed in vitro to be specific for CMV antigens.

The sequence came from a woman aged 30 to 39 in good health and CMV-seronegative. Sequenced input: PBMCs. The chain is built from TRBV7-9 and TRBJ2-1; 9 bases line up with TRBD1. CDR3 sequence (DNA): TGTGCCAGCAGCTGGGACAGGGCGTCCAATGAGCAGTTCTTC. The encoded protein is CASSWDRASNEQFF.